This T cell receptor (beta chain) was sequenced during a study of Tregs in tolerant kidney transplant recipients. The nonmyeloablative bone marrow transplants came from related graft donors, with transient mixed chimerism. On this clone: The sequenced fragment ends 3 residues before the CDR3 boundary, so the rest is inferred from the germline J gene.

Germline CDR1 and CDR2: GTSNPN and SVGIG (reference sequence). The CDR3 length is 11 residues. V lost 4 bases and J lost 4, with 7 bases in between. Clones were read by immunoSEQ multiplex PCR, and TCRdb kept only the in-frame ones, dropping some. This sample contains around 33,000 clones. The chain links TRBV30 to TRBJ1-1; D is undetermined. The sample consisted of CD4+ T cells from blood (PBMCs), taken 24 months after the transplant. This receptor was taken from a human patient who received a combined kidney and bone marrow transplant. Some T cells may possibly be graft donor cells. The CDR3 bases that were read are TGTGCCTGGATGATAGCCACTGAA. Its protein is CAWMIATE. The entire CDR3 protein is CAWMIATEAFF.